This T cell receptor (beta chain) was recorded in a study of blood T cells in healthy people across ages. Next came a second PCR, run for about 7 to 12 cycles, which used a sample-barcoded 5' primer along with a J-beta primer mix. TCRdb itself ran the 5' RACE reads through MiXCR, one entry per CDR3 protein. Among fewer than 1,000,000 distinct CDR3 sequences listed, 46% were seen once. Trimming removed 7 bases at V and 5 bases at J, with 25 bases between. Per the germline V gene, CDR1 is SGHRS and CDR2 is YFSETQ. This CDR3 spans 16 amino acids. A note on this clonotype: The antigen is undetermined.

Study results and limitations: Across the age range, TCR beta diversity per million T cells fell in a roughly linear way.

Sequencing was carried out using blood. The rearrangement joins TRBV5-1 to TRBJ2-7, with TRBD1 as a possible D gene (6 bases). This clonotype was obtained from an elderly man in good health. DNA of the CDR3: TGCGCCAGCGCTGTCAACAGGGAACGGCCCTTCGACGAGCAGTACTTC. It codes for CASAVNRERPFDEQYF. Looking up the rest from reference TRBV5-1 and TRBJ2-7 gives the full variable domain: KAGVTQTPRYLIKTRGQQVTLSCSPISGHRSVSWYQQTPGQGLQFLFEYFSETQRNKGNFPGRFSGRQFSNSRSEMNVSTLELGDSALYLCASAVNRERPFDEQYFGPGTRLTVT.